Reported below is one TCR beta chain. The CDR3 is 14 residues long. Trimming removed 6 bases at V and 0 bases at J, with 6 bases between. Germline CDR1 is MDHEN and CDR2 is SYDVKM. These data belong to a study of T cells after yellow fever vaccination. TCRdb used MiXCR to reprocess the 5' RACE reads, holding one entry per CDR3 protein. Of hundreds of thousands of distinct CDR3 sequences listed, approximately 13% are singletons. The receptor was derived from a man aged 25 to 45 who received the YFV17D yellow fever vaccine. The specimen was PBMCs, collected on the day of the yellow fever booster vaccination. This chain connects TRBV28 to TRBJ2-6; D call uncertain. The CDR3 loop reads CASRSTSGANVLTF. The CDR3, as DNA: TGTGCCAGCAGGTCCACCTCTGGGGCCAACGTCCTGACTTTC.